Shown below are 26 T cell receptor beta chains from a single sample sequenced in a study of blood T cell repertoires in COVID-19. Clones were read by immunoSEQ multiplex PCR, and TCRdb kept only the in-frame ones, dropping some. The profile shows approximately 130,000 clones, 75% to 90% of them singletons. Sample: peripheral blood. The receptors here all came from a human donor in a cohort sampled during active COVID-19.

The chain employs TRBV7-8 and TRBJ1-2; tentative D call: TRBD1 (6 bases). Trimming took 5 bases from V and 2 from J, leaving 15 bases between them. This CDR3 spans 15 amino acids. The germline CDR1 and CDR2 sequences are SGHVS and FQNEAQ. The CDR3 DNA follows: TGTGCCAGCAGCCGAGAATTCGGACAGAACTATGGCTACACCTTC. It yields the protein CASSREFGQNYGYTF.

CDR3 DNA sequence: TGTGCCAGCAGAGTAGACGCGGGGGGTAACTATGGCTACACCTTC. Protein sequence: CASRVDAGGNYGYTF. The V call is TRBV2, the J call TRBJ1-2; possible D gene TRBD1, 5 bases. The germline CDR1 and CDR2 sequences are SNHLY and FYNNEI. The CDR3 extends over 15 amino acids. Trimming took 6 bases from V and 1 from J, leaving 15 bases between them.

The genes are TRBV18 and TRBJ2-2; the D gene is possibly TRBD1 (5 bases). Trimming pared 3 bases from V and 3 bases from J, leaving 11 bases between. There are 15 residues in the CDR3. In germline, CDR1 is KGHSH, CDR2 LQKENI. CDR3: CASSPMTAYTGELFF. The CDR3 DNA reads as TGTGCCAGCTCACCGATGACAGCGTACACCGGGGAGCTGTTTTTT.

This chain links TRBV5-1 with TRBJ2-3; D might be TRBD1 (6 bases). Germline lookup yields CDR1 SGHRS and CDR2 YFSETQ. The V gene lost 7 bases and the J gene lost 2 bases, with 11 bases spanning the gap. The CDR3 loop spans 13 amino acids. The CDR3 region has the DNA TGCGCCAGCGCGAGGACAGCCACAGATACGCAGTATTTT. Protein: CASARTATDTQYF.

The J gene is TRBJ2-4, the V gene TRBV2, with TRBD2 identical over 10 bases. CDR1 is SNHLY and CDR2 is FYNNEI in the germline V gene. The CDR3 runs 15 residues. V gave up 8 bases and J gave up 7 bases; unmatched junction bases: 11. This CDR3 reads CASGSAGGPRNIQYF. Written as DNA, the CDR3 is TGTGCCAGCGGGTCAGCGGGAGGGCCCAGGAACATTCAGTACTTC.

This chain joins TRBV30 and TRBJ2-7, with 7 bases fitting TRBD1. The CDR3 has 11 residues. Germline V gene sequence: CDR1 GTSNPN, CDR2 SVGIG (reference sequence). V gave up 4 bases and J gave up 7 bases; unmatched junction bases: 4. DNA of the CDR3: TGTGCCTGGACTAGGGGGCTGGAGCAGTACTTC. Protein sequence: CAWTRGLEQYF.

CDR3 amino acids: CASSLLGTESGYTF. CDR3 DNA sequence: TGCGCCAGCAGCTTGCTGGGTACGGAGTCCGGCTACACCTTC. The V call is TRBV5-1, the J call TRBJ1-2; D is unresolved. The CDR3 sequence is 14 residues long. V shed 1 base and J shed 8 bases, with 15 bases lying between them. Germline values: CDR1 SGHRS, CDR2 YFSETQ.

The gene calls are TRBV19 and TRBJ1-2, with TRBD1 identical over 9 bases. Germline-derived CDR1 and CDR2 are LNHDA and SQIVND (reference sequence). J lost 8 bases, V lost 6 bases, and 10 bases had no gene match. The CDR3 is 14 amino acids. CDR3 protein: CASRRRGQGYGYTF. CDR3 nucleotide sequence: TGTGCCAGTAGACGAAGGGGACAGGGTTACGGCTACACCTTC.

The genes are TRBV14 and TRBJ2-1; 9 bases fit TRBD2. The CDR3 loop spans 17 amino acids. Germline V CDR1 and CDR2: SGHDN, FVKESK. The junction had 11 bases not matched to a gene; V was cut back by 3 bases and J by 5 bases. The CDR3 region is CASSHGREGLLDNEQFF. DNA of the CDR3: TGTGCCAGCAGCCACGGGCGGGAGGGCCTCCTCGACAATGAGCAGTTCTTC.

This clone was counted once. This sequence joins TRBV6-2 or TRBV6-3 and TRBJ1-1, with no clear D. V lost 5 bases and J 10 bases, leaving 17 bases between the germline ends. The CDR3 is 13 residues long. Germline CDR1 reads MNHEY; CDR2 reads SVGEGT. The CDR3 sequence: CASSHTHTPGAFF. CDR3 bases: TGTGCCAGCAGTCATACCCACACACCGGGAGCTTTCTTT.

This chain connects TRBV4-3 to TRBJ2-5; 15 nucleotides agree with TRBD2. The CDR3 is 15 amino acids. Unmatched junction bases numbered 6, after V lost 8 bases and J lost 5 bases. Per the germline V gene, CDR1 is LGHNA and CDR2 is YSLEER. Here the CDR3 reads CASSPGTSGGETQYF. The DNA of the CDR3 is TGCGCCAGCTCCCCCGGGACTAGCGGGGGGGAGACCCAGTACTTC.

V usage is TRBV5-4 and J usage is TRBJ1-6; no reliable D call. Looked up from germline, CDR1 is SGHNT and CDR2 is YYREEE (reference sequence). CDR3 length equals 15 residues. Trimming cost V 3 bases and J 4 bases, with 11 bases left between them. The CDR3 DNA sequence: TGTGCCAGCAGCTCCGGAGGACGTTATAATTCACCCCTCCACTTT. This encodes CASSSGGRYNSPLHF.

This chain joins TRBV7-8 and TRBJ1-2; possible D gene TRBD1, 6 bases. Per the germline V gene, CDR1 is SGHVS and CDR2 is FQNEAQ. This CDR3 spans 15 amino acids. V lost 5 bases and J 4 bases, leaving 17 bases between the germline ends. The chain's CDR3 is CASSPQTGSTYGYTF. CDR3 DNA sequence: TGTGCCAGCAGCCCTCAGACAGGTTCGACCTATGGCTACACCTTC.

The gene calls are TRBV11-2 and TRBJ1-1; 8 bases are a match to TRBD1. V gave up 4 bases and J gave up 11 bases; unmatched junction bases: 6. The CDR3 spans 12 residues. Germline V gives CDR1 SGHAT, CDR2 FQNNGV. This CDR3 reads CASSSSTGDAFF. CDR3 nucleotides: TGTGCCAGCAGCTCCTCGACAGGGGATGCTTTCTTT. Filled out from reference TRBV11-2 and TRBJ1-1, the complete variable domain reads EAGVAQSPRYKIIEKRQSVAFWCNPISGHATLYWYQQILGQGPKLLIQFQNNGVVDDSQLPKDRFSAERLKGVDSTLKIQPAKLEDSAVYLCASSSSTGDAFFGQGTRLTVV.

CDR3 region: CASSSRGQSYGYTF. The CDR3 DNA reads TGTGCCAGCAGCTCACGTGGACAGAGCTATGGCTACACCTTC. The rearrangement joins TRBV7-8 to TRBJ1-2; tentatively, D is TRBD1 (6 bases). V was clipped by 4 bases and J by 4 bases, with 13 bases between them. Germline V gives CDR1 SGHVS, CDR2 FQNEAQ. The CDR3 spans 14 residues.

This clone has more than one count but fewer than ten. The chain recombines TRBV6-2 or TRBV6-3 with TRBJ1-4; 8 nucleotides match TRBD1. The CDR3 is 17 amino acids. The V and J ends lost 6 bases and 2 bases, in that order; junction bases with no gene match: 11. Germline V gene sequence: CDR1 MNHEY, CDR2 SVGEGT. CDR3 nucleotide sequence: TGTGCCAGCAGCCCTATTCAGGGGGCGACCACTAATGAAAAACTGTTTTTT. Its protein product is CASSPIQGATTNEKLFF.

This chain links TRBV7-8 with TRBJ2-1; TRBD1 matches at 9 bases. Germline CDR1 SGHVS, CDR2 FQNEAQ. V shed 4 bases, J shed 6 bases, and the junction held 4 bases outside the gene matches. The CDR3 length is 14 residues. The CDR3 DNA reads TGTGCCAGCAGCTCTCGGACAGGGGCCAATGAGCAGTTCTTC. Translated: CASSSRTGANEQFF. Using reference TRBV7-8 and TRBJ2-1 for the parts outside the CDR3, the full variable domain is GAGVSQSPRYKVAKRGQDVALRCDPISGHVSLFWYQQALGQGPEFLTYFQNEAQLDKSGLPSDRFFAERPEGSVSTLKIQRTQQEDSAVYLCASSSRTGANEQFFGPGTRLTVL.

This CDR3 is CAISAEQGRAGELFF. The DNA of the CDR3 is TGTGCCATCAGTGCAGAACAGGGAAGGGCCGGGGAGCTGTTTTTT. The rearrangement joins TRBV10-3 to TRBJ2-2; perhaps TRBD1 as D (6 bases). V was pared by 4 bases and J by 6 bases, with 15 bases between. CDR3 length equals 15 residues. Germline CDR1 ENHRY, CDR2 SYGVKD.

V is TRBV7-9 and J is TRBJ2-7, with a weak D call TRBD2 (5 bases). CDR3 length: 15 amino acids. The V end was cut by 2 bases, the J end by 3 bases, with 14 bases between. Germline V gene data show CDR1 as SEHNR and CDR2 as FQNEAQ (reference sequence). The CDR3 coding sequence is TGTGCCAGCAGCTTAACCGGGGTGAGCCGCTACGAGCAGTACTTC. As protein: CASSLTGVSRYEQYF.

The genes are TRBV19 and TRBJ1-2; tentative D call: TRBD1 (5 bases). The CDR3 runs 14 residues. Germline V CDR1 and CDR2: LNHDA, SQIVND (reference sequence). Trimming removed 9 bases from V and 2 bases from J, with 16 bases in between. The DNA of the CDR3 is TGTGCCAGCGAAACGGGGGGGAGGAACTATGGCTACACCTTC. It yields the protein CASETGGRNYGYTF.

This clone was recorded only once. CDR3 in amino acids: CASSVTDRVGEQFF. DNA of the CDR3: TGTGCCAGCAGCGTTACAGACAGGGTTGGTGAGCAGTTCTTC. The V call is TRBV9, the J call TRBJ2-1; 7 bases line up with TRBD1. Germline trimming cut 2 bases from V and 9 bases from J; bases unmatched to any gene: 8. Germline V CDR1 and CDR2: SGDLS, YYNGEE. This CDR3 is built from 14 residues.

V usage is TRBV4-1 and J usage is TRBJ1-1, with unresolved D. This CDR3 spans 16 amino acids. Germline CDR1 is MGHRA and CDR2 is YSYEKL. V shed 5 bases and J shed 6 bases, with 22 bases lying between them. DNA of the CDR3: TGCGCCAGCAGCGATGAGGTGGGTTATAAGGGAGCTGAAGCTTTCTTT. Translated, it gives CASSDEVGYKGAEAFF.

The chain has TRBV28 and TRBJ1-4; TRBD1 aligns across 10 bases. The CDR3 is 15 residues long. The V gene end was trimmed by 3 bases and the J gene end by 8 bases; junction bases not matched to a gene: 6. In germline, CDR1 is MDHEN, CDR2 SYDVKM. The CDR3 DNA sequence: TGTGCCAGCAGTTTGACGGGACAGGGGTACGAAAAACTGTTTTTT. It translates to CASSLTGQGYEKLFF.

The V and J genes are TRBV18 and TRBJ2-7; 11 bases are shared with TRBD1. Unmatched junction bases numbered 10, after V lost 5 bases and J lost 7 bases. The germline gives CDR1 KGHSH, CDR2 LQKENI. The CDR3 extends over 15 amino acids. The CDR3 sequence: CASSRTGGGSREQYV. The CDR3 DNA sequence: TGTGCCAGCTCAAGGACAGGGGGCGGGAGTCGGGAGCAGTACGTC.

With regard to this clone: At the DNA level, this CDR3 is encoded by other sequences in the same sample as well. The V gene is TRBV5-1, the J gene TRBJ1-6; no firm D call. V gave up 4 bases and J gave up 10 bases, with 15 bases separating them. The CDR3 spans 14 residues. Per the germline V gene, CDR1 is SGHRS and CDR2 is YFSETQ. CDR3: CASSLSPRGSPLHF. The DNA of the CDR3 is TGCGCCAGCAGCCTGAGCCCCAGAGGATCACCCCTCCACTTT.

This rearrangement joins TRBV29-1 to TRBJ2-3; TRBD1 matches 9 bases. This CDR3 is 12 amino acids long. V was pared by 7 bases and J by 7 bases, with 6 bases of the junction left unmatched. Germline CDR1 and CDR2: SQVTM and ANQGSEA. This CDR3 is CSAQGAQNTQYF. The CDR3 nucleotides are TGCAGCGCACAGGGGGCCCAAAATACGCAGTATTTT.